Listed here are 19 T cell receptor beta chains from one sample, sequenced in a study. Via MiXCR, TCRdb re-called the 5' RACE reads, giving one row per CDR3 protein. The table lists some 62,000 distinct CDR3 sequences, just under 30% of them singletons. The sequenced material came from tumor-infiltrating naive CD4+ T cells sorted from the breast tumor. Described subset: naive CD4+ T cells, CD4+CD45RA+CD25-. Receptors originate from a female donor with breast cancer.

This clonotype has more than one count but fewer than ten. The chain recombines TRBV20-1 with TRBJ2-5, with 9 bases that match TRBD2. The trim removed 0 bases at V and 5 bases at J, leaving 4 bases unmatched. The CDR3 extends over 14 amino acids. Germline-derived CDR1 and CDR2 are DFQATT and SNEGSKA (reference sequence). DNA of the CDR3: TGCAGTGCTAGAGAGGGACTAGCCGGGGAGACCCAGTACTTC. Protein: CSAREGLAGETQYF.

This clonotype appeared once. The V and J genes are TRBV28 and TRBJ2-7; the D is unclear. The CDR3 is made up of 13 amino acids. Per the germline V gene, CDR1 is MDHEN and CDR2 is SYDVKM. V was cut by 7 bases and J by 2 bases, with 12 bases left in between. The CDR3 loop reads CASTDPSPYEQYF. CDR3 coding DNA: TGTGCCAGCACCGACCCTTCGCCCTACGAGCAGTACTTC.

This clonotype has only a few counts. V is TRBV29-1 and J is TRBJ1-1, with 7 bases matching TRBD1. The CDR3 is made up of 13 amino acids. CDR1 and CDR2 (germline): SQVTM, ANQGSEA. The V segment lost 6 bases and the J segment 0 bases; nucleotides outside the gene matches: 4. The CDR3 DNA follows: TGCAGCGTAAGACAGGGCTTGAACACTGAAGCTTTCTTT. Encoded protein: CSVRQGLNTEAFF.

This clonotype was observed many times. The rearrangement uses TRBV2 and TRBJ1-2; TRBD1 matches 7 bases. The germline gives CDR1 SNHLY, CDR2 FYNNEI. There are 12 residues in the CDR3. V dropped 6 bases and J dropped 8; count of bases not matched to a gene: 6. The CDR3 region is CASSLTGEGYTF. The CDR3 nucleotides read TGTGCCAGCAGCTTAACAGGGGAGGGCTACACCTTC.

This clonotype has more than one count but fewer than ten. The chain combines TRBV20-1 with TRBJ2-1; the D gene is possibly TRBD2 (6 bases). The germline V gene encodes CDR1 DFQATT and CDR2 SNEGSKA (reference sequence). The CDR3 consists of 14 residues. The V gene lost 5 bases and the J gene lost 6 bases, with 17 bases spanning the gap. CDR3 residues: CSADGQGGFNEQFF. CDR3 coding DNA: TGCAGTGCTGATGGGCAGGGAGGTTTCAATGAGCAGTTCTTC.

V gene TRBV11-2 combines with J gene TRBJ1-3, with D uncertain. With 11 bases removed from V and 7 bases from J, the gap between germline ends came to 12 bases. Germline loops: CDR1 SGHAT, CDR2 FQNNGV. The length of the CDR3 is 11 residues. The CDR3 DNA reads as TGTGCCTGCACGACTAGGAACACCATATATTTT. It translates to CACTTRNTIYF.

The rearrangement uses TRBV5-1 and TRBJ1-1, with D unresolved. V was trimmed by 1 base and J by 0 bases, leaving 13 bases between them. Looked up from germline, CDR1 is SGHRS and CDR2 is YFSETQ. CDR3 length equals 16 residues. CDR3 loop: CASSLRHNPMNTEAFF. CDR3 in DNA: TGCGCCAGCAGCTTGAGGCACAATCCCATGAACACTGAAGCTTTCTTT.

CDR3: CASSQGGLTQYF. CDR3 DNA sequence: TGTGCCAGCAGCCAAGGTGGTTTGACGCAGTATTTT. The chain employs TRBV4-2 and TRBJ2-3, with D unresolved. Germline loops: CDR1 LGHNA, CDR2 YNFKEQ. The CDR3 runs 12 residues. V gave up 1 base and J gave up 9 bases, with 8 bases separating them.

In nucleotides, the CDR3 is TGCGCCAGCAGCTCACTGGCAGGTACCTACGAGCAGTACTTC. It is translated as CASSSLAGTYEQYF. The genes are TRBV5-1 and TRBJ2-7; D remains unclear. Per the germline V gene, CDR1 is SGHRS and CDR2 is YFSETQ. V lost 3 bases and J lost 2, with 12 bases in between. This CDR3 is 14 amino acids long. Using reference TRBV5-1 and TRBJ2-7 for the parts outside the CDR3, the full variable domain is KAGVTQTPRYLIKTRGQQVTLSCSPISGHRSVSWYQQTPGQGLQFLFEYFSETQRNKGNFPGRFSGRQFSNSRSEMNVSTLELGDSALYLCASSSLAGTYEQYFGPGTRLTVT.

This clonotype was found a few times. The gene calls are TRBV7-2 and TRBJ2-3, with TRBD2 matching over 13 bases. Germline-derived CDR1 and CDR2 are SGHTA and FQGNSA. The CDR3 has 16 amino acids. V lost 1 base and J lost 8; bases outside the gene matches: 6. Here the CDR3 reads CASSLEGTSGTVTQYF. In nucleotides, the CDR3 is TGTGCCAGCAGCTTAGAGGGGACTAGCGGGACGGTTACGCAGTATTTT. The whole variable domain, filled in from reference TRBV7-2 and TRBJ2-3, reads GAGVSQSPSNKVTEKGKDVELRCDPISGHTALYWYRQSLGQGLEFLIYFQGNSAPDKSGLPSDRFSAERTGGSVSTLTIQRTQQEDSAVYLCASSLEGTSGTVTQYFGPGTRLTVL.

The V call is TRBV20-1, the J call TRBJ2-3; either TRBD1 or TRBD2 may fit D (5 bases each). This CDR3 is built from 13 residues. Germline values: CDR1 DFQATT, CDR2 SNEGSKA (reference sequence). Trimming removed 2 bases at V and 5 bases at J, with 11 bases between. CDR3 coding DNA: TGCAGTGCTAGACTGGGGGTGATAGATACGCAGTATTTT. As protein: CSARLGVIDTQYF.

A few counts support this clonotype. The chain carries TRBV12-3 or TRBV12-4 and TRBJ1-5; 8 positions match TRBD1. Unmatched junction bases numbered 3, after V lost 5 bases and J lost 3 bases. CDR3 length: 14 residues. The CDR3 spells CASSRDRYNQPQHF. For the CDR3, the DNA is TGTGCCAGCAGTAGGGACAGGTACAATCAGCCCCAGCATTTT.

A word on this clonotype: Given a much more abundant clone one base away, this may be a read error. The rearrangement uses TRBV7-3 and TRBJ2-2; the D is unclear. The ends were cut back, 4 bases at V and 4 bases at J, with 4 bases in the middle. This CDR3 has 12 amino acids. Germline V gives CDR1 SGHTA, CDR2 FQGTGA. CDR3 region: CASSSLTGELFF. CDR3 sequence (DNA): TGTGCCAGCAGCTCCCTCACCGGGGAGCTGTTTTTT.

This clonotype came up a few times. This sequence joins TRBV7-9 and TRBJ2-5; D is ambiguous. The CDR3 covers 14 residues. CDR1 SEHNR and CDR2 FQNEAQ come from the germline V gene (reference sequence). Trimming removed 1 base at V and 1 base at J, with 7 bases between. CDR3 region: CASSLGVVQETQYF. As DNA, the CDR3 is TGTGCCAGCAGCTTAGGTGTGGTCCAAGAGACCCAGTACTTC.

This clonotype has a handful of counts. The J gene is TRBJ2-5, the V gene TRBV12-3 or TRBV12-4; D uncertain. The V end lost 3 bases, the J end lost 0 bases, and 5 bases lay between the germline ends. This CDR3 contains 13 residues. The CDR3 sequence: CASSLSYQETQYF. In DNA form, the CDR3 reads TGTGCCAGCAGTTTGAGCTACCAAGAGACCCAGTACTTC.

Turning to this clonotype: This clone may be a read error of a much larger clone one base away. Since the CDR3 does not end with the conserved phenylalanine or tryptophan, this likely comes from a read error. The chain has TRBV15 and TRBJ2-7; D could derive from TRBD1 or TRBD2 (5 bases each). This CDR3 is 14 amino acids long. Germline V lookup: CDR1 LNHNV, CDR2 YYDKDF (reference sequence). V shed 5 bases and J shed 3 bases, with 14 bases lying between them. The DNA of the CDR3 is TGTGCCACCAGCCCAAGGGACGGAAACTACGAGCAGTACCTC. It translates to CATSPRDGNYEQYL.

CDR3 sequence (DNA): TGCAGTGCTAGTTTGGTAGGTTTTGGCGAGCAGTACTTC. Translating it yields CSASLVGFGEQYF. V gene TRBV20-1 combines with J gene TRBJ2-7; D is uncertain. Looked up from germline, CDR1 is DFQATT and CDR2 is SNEGSKA (reference sequence). Trimming removed 3 bases at V and 6 bases at J, with 15 bases between. This CDR3 contains 13 residues.

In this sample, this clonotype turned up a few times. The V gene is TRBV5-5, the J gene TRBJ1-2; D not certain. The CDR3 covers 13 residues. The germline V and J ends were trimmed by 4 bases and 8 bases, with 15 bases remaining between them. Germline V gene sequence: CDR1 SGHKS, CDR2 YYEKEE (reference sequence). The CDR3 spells CASSPDGYRGYTF. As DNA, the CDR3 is TGTGCCAGCAGCCCGGACGGGTACCGGGGCTACACCTTC.

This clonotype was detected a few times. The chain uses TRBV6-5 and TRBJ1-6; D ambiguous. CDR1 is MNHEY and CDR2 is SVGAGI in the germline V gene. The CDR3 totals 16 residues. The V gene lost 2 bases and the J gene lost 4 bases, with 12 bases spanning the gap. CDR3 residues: CASSYDGRTYNSPLHF. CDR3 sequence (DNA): TGTGCCAGCAGTTACGATGGACGAACTTATAATTCACCCCTCCACTTT.